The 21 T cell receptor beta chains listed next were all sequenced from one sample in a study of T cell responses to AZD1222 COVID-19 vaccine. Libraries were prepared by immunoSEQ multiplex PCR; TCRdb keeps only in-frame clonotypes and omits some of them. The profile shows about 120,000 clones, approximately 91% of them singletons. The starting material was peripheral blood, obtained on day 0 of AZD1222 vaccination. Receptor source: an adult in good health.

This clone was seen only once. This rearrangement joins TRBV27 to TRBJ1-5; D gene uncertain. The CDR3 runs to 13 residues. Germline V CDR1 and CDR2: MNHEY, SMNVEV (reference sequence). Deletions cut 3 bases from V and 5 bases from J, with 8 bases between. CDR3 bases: TGTGCCAGCAGTTTTGGCAAGGATCAGCCCCAGCATTTT. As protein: CASSFGKDQPQHF.

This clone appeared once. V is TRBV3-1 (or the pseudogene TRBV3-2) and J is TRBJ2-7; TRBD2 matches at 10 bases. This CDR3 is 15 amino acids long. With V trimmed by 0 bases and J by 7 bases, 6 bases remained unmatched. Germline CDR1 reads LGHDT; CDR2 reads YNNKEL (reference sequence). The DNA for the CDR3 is TGTGCCAGCAGCCAAGAACTAGCGGGACCAAGGGAGCAGTACTTC. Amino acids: CASSQELAGPREQYF.

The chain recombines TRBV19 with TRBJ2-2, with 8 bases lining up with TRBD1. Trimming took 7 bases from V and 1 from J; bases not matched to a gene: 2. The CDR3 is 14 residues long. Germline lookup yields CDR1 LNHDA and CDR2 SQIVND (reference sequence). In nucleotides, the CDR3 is TGTGCCAGTACGACAGGGGTGAACACCGGGGAGCTGTTTTTT. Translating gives CASTTGVNTGELFF.

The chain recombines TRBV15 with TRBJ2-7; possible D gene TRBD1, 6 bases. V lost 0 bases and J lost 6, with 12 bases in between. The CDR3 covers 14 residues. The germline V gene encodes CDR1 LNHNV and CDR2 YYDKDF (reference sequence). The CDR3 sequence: CATSRDTTGSEQYF. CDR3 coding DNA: TGTGCCACCAGCAGAGATACCACAGGGTCCGAGCAGTACTTC. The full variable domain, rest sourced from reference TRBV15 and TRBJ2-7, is DAMVIQNPRYQVTQFGKPVTLSCSQTLNHNVMYWYQQKSSQAPKLLFHYYDKDFNNEADTPDNFQSRRPNTSFCFLDIRSPGLGDTAMYLCATSRDTTGSEQYFGPGTRLTVT.

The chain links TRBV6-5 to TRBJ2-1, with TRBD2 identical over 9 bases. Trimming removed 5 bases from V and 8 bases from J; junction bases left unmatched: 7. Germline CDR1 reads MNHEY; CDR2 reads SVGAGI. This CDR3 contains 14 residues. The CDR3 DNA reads TGTGCCAGCAGTCTGGGACTAGCTGGGGATGAGCAGTTCTTC. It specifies CASSLGLAGDEQFF.

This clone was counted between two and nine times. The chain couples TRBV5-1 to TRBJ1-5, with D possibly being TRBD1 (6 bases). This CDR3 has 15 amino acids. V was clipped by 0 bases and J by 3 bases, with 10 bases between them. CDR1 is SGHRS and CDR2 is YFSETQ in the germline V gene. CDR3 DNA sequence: TGCGCCAGCAGCTTGGACGGACAGCCCAATCAGCCCCAGCATTTT. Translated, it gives CASSLDGQPNQPQHF.

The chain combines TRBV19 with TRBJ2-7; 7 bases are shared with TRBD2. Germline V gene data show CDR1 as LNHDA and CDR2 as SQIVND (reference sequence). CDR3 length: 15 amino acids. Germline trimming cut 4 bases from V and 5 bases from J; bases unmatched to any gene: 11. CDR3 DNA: TGTGCCAGTAGTAACCCGACGCGGGAGCCCCACGAGCAGTACTTC. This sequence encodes CASSNPTREPHEQYF.

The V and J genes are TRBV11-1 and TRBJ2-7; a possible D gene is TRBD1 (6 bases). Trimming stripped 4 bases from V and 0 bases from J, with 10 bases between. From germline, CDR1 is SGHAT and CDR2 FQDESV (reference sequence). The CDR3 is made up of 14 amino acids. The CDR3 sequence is CASSWTDSSYEQYF. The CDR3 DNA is TGTGCCAGCAGCTGGACGGACAGCTCCTACGAGCAGTACTTC.

The CDR3 here is CASSADSLSQPQHF. CDR3 in DNA: TGTGCCAGCAGCGCTGACAGTTTGAGTCAGCCCCAGCATTTT. The V call is TRBV9, the J call TRBJ1-5; D is perhaps TRBD1 (5 bases). Trimming shortened V by 3 bases and J by 6 bases, and 13 bases separated the two germline ends. The CDR3 totals 14 residues. The germline V gene encodes CDR1 SGDLS and CDR2 YYNGEE.

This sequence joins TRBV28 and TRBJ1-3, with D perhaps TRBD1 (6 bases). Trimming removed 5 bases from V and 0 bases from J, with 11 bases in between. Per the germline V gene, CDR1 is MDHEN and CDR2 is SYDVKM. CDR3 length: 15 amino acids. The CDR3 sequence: CASSKQGRSGNTIYF. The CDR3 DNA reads TGTGCCAGCAGTAAACAGGGACGCTCTGGAAACACCATATATTTT.

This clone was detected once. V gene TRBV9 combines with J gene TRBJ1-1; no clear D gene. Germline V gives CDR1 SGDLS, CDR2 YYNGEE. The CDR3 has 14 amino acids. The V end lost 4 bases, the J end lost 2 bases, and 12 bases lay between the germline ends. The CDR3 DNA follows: TGTGCCAGCAGCCCAGAAGTCCCCAACACTGAAGCTTTCTTT. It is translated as CASSPEVPNTEAFF.

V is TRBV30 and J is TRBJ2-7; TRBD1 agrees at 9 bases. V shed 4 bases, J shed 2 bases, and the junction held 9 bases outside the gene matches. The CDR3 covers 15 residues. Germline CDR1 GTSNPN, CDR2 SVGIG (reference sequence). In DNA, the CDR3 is TGTGCCTGGACAGCTCGAGGACAGGGGACCTACGAGCAGTACTTC. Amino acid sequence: CAWTARGQGTYEQYF.

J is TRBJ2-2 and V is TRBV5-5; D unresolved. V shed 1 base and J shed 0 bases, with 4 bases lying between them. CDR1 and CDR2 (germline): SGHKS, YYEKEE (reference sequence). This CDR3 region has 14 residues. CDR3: CASSLQANTGELFF. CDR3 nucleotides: TGTGCCAGCAGCTTGCAAGCGAACACCGGGGAGCTGTTTTTT. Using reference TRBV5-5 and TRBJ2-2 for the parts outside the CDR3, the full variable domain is DAGVTQSPTHLIKTRGQQVTLRCSPISGHKSVSWYQQVLGQGPQFIFQYYEKEERGRGNFPDRFSARQFPNYSSELNVNALLLGDSALYLCASSLQANTGELFFGEGSRLTVL.

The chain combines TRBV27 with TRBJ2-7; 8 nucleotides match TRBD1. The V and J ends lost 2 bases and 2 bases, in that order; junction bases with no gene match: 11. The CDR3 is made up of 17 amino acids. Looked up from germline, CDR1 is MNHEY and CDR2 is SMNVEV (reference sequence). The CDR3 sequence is CASSLRPGTGRAYEQYF. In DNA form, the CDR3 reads TGTGCCAGCAGTTTACGCCCCGGGACAGGACGAGCCTACGAGCAGTACTTC.

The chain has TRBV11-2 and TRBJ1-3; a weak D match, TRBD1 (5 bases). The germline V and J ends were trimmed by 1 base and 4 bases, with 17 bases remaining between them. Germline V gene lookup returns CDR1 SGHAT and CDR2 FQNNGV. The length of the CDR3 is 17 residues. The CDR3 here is CASSLGRGRVRGNTIYF. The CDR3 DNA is TGTGCCAGCAGCTTAGGGCGTGGCAGGGTGAGAGGAAACACCATATATTTT.

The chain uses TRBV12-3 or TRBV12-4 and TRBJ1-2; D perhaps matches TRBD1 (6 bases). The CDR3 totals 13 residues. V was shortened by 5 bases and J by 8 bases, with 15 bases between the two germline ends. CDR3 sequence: CASSPGGLGGYTF. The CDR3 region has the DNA TGTGCCAGCAGTCCTGGGGGGCTCGGGGGCTACACCTTC.

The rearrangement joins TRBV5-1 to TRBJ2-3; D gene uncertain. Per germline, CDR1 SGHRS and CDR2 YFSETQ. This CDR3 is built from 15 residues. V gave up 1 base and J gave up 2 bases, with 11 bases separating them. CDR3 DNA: TGCGCCAGCAGCTTGAACCCCGGGCTCACAGATACGCAGTATTTT. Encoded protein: CASSLNPGLTDTQYF.

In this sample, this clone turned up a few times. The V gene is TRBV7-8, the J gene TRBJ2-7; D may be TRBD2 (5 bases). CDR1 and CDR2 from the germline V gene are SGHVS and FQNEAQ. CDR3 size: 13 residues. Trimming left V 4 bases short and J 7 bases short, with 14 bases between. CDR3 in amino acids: CASSSGSPQEQYF. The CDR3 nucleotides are TGTGCCAGCAGCTCGGGGTCCCCCCAGGAGCAGTACTTC.

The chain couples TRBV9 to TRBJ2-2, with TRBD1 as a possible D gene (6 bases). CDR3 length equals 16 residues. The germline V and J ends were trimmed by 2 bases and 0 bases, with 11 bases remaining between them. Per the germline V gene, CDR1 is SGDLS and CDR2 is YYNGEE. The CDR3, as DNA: TGTGCCAGCAGCGTCCGACAGGCGTCGAACACCGGGGAGCTGTTTTTT. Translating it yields CASSVRQASNTGELFF. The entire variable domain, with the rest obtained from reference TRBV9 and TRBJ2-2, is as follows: DSGVTQTPKHLITATGQRVTLRCSPRSGDLSVYWYQQSLDQGLQFLIQYYNGEERAKGNILERFSAQQFPDLHSELNLSSLELGDSALYFCASSVRQASNTGELFFGEGSRLTVL.

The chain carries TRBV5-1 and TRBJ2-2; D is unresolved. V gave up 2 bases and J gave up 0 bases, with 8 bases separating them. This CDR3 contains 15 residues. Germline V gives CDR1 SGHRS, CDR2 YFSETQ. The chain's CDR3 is CASSLLPANTGELFF. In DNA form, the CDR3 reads TGCGCCAGCAGCTTACTGCCAGCGAACACCGGGGAGCTGTTTTTT.

The CDR3 region is CASRLTTFSTSGANVLTF. The CDR3 coding sequence is TGTGCCAGCAGATTGACGACCTTTTCGACCTCTGGGGCCAACGTCCTGACTTTC. The chain has TRBV27 and TRBJ2-6, with no clear D. The ends were cut back, 6 bases at V and 0 bases at J, with 18 bases in the middle. Germline lookup yields CDR1 MNHEY and CDR2 SMNVEV (reference sequence). CDR3 length: 18 residues. The whole variable domain, filled in from reference TRBV27 and TRBJ2-6, reads EAQVTQNPRYLITVTGKKLTVTCSQNMNHEYMSWYRQDPGLGLRQIYYSMNVEVTDKGDVPEGYKVSRKEKRNFPLILESPSPNQTSLYFCASRLTTFSTSGANVLTFGAGSRLTVL.